One and the same sample provided the 26 T cell receptor beta chains below, sequenced in a study of CD8+ T cells in alopecia areata. Treatment given: oral pan-JAK inhibitor, 5-10 mg twice daily. Extracted from the samples, RNA was reverse transcribed into cDNA to serve as the sequencing template. Method: immunoSEQ multiplex PCR; TCRdb's copy keeps in-frame clones and lacks some. The sample holds about 100,000 clones, roughly 89% seen once. The sequences come from CD8+ T cells sorted from blood, collected at week 24, from a patient treated with tofacitinib. These receptor sequences come from a human donor with alopecia areata.

The V call is TRBV7-8, the J call TRBJ1-2; D gene unclear. Germline V gene sequence: CDR1 SGHVS, CDR2 FQNEAQ. V gave up 2 bases and J gave up 5 bases, with 12 bases separating them. The CDR3 extends over 14 amino acids. The CDR3, as DNA: TGTGCCAGCAGCTTAATGAGGCCACCTTATGGCTACACCTTC. Translating it yields CASSLMRPPYGYTF.

The V and J genes are TRBV7-9 and TRBJ2-7; a weak D match, TRBD2 (5 bases). Germline V gene data show CDR1 as SEHNR and CDR2 as FQNEAQ (reference sequence). Trimming removed 1 base at V and 2 bases at J, with 12 bases between. The CDR3 is 15 residues long. CDR3 amino acids: CASSLVGRTPYEQYF. CDR3 DNA sequence: TGTGCCAGCAGCTTAGTGGGCAGGACTCCCTACGAGCAGTACTTC.

This clone was picked up a small number of times. The chain recombines TRBV29-1 with TRBJ1-2, with D unresolved. The germline V gene has CDR1 SQVTM and CDR2 ANQGSEA. CDR3 length: 15 residues. V was pared by 4 bases and J by 0 bases, with 15 bases between. CDR3 DNA: TGCAGCGTTGGATTTTTGGGGTTAGCTAACTATGGCTACACCTTC. Amino acids: CSVGFLGLANYGYTF.

This clone turned up a few times. The rearrangement uses TRBV5-6 and TRBJ2-3; no firm D call. The CDR3 extends over 12 amino acids. Germline V gene lookup returns CDR1 SGHDT and CDR2 YYEEEE. Trimming took 4 bases from V and 6 from J, leaving 9 bases between them. The CDR3 nucleotides read TGTGCCAGCAGCGCTACCCAGGATACGCAGTATTTT. Residues: CASSATQDTQYF. Complete variable domain (other parts from reference TRBV5-6 and TRBJ2-3): DAGVTQSPTHLIKTRGQQVTLRCSPKSGHDTVSWYQQALGQGPQFIFQYYEEEERQRGNFPDRFSGHQFPNYSSELNVNALLLGDSALYLCASSATQDTQYFGPGTRLTVL.

This sequence joins TRBV21-1 and TRBJ1-2. TRBV21-1 is labeled a pseudogene. The CDR3 is 12 amino acids. The CDR3 bases are TGTGCCAGCAGCACTCACTGGAGCGGCTACACCTTC. It translates to CASSTHWSGYTF.

The chain carries TRBV7-9 and TRBJ1-6; D gene uncertain. The CDR3 is 12 amino acids. With 2 bases removed from V and 9 bases from J, the gap between germline ends came to 5 bases. CDR1 and CDR2 from the germline V gene are SEHNR and FQNEAQ (reference sequence). CDR3 nucleotide sequence: TGTGCCAGCAGCTTACCAGCTTCACCCCTCCACTTT. Translating gives CASSLPASPLHF.

The rearrangement links TRBV7-9 to TRBJ2-2; D gene ambiguous. Germline CDR1 SEHNR, CDR2 FQNEAQ (reference sequence). This CDR3 spans 15 amino acids. V lost 5 bases and J lost 4, with 14 bases in between. The CDR3 sequence is CASSPSGAITGELFF. CDR3 coding DNA: TGTGCCAGCAGCCCTTCAGGTGCAATCACCGGGGAGCTGTTTTTT.

The V call is TRBV4-2, the J call TRBJ2-1; D may be TRBD2 (6 bases). The CDR3 runs 14 residues. Trimming removed 4 bases from V and 3 bases from J, with 10 bases in between. Germline V gives CDR1 LGHNA, CDR2 YNFKEQ. The CDR3 spells CASSLEGVYNEQFF. The DNA of the CDR3 is TGTGCCAGCAGCCTGGAGGGAGTCTACAATGAGCAGTTCTTC.

This chain joins TRBV4-3 and TRBJ2-7; 7 bases match TRBD1. CDR1 is LGHNA, CDR2 YSLEER, per germline. The V segment lost 0 bases and the J segment 2 bases; nucleotides outside the gene matches: 7. The CDR3 spans 16 residues. Written as DNA, the CDR3 is TGCGCCAGCAGCCAAGAGGGTACAGGGGTCCCCTACGAGCAGTACTTC. Its translation is CASSQEGTGVPYEQYF.

This rearrangement joins TRBV4-1 to TRBJ2-1, with TRBD2 identical over 8 bases. Per germline, CDR1 MGHRA and CDR2 YSYEKL. Losses at the gene ends were 3 bases for V and 0 bases for J; bases not matched to a gene: 4. This CDR3 contains 16 residues. The CDR3 DNA follows: TGCGCCAGCAGCCAGACTAGCGCGAGCTCCTACAATGAGCAGTTCTTC. This gives the protein CASSQTSASSYNEQFF.

The chain links TRBV30 to TRBJ2-3; 12 nucleotides line up with TRBD2. This CDR3 comprises 16 residues. Germline values: CDR1 GTSNPN, CDR2 SVGIG (reference sequence). With V trimmed by 2 bases and J by 0 bases, 3 bases remained unmatched. The CDR3, as DNA: TGTGCCTGGAGTCCCGGGACTAGCGGGAGCACAGATACGCAGTATTTT. It translates to CAWSPGTSGSTDTQYF.

This clone was counted a single time. The CDR3 reads CASSYTRQGGNTEAFF. DNA for the CDR3: TGTGCCAGCAGTTACACCCGACAGGGTGGAAACACTGAAGCTTTCTTT. The chain links TRBV6-5 to TRBJ1-1, with 7 nucleotides matching TRBD1. The CDR3 contains 16 residues. Germline-derived CDR1 and CDR2 are MNHEY and SVGAGI. Trimming took 2 bases from V and 2 from J; bases not matched to a gene: 8.

The chain recombines TRBV7-2 with TRBJ1-4; D is ambiguous. Trimming removed 4 bases at V and 3 bases at J, with 9 bases between. Germline V lookup: CDR1 SGHTA, CDR2 FQGNSA. The CDR3 extends over 14 amino acids. The chain's CDR3 is CASSSGRSNEKLFF. The CDR3 coding sequence is TGTGCCAGCAGCTCAGGACGGTCTAATGAAAAACTGTTTTTT.

The chain recombines TRBV10-3 with TRBJ2-5; TRBD1 is a possible D gene (6 bases). The J call is doubtful: the DNA matches TRBJ2-7 better. This CDR3 region has 13 residues. Germline V gives CDR1 ENHRY, CDR2 SYGVKD. The CDR3 sequence is CAISTGPTYEQYF. The CDR3 nucleotides are TGTGCCATCAGTACAGGGCCCACCTACGAGCAGTACTTC.

The chain couples TRBV4-1 to TRBJ2-5; 7 bases align to TRBD1. The J call may not be correct, given that the DNA end is closer to TRBJ2-7. CDR3 length equals 14 residues. CDR1 and CDR2 from the germline V gene are MGHRA and YSYEKL. CDR3 in amino acids: CASSQGQTSYEQYF. The CDR3 DNA follows: TGCGCCAGCAGCCAGGGACAGACCTCCTACGAGCAGTACTTC.

This chain connects TRBV29-1 to TRBJ2-7; D remains unclear. Germline V lookup: CDR1 SQVTM, CDR2 ANQGSEA. V lost 3 bases to trimming and J lost 0 bases, with 15 bases between them. The CDR3 sequence is 15 residues long. The CDR3 here is CSVELETRSSYEQYF. As DNA, the CDR3 is TGCAGCGTTGAGTTAGAGACCAGATCCTCCTACGAGCAGTACTTC.

The CDR3 sequence is CASSGQTGLEPETQYF. CDR3 in DNA: TGTGCCAGCAGCGGTCAGACGGGACTCGAACCGGAGACCCAGTACTTC. The chain joins TRBV5-4 to TRBJ2-5, with a weak D call TRBD2 (6 bases). The CDR3 runs to 16 residues. V lost 4 bases and J 5 bases, leaving 21 bases between the germline ends. CDR1 SGHNT and CDR2 YYREEE come from the germline V gene (reference sequence).

This clone turned up a few times. The chain uses TRBV29-1 and TRBJ2-5; TRBD1 might be the D (6 bases). The DNA matches TRBJ2-7 better at its end, which makes the J call doubtful. CDR1 is SQVTM and CDR2 is ANQGSEA in the germline V gene. The CDR3 length is 13 residues. This CDR3 reads CSVEDTTGYEQYF. CDR3 bases: TGCAGCGTTGAAGATACGACAGGCTACGAGCAGTACTTC.

V is TRBV4-3 and J is TRBJ1-4; 7 bases match TRBD1. The V segment lost 0 bases and the J segment 6 bases; nucleotides outside the gene matches: 4. CDR1 is LGHNA and CDR2 is YSLEER in the germline V gene. This CDR3 is 15 amino acids long. CDR3 protein: CASSQDRQGDEKLFF. The CDR3 region has the DNA TGCGCCAGCAGCCAAGATCGGCAGGGGGATGAAAAACTGTTTTTT.

The chain has TRBV7-8 and TRBJ2-3; TRBD2 aligns across 8 bases. The trim removed 1 base at V and 0 bases at J, leaving 9 bases unmatched. CDR3 length equals 18 residues. The germline gives CDR1 SGHVS, CDR2 FQNEAQ. The CDR3 spells CASSLGSGTSLSTDTQYF. DNA of the CDR3: TGTGCCAGCAGCTTAGGTTCCGGGACTAGTTTAAGCACAGATACGCAGTATTTT.

This chain uses TRBV4-1 with TRBJ1-5; D unresolved. This CDR3 region has 16 residues. The V and J ends lost 0 bases and 0 bases respectively, with 9 bases between them. The germline V gene encodes CDR1 MGHRA and CDR2 YSYEKL. DNA of the CDR3: TGCGCCAGCAGCCAAGATTTAGAAGCTAGCAATCAGCCCCAGCATTTT. Protein: CASSQDLEASNQPQHF.

This rearrangement joins TRBV7-9 to TRBJ2-2; 7 bases line up with TRBD1. The CDR3 is 17 amino acids. The V gene end was trimmed by 2 bases and the J gene end by 0 bases; junction bases not matched to a gene: 6. Germline values: CDR1 SEHNR, CDR2 FQNEAQ (reference sequence). CDR3 residues: CASSLSPGQTNTGELFF. The CDR3 nucleotides are TGTGCCAGCAGCTTATCTCCGGGACAGACGAACACCGGGGAGCTGTTTTTT.

The chain uses TRBV14 and TRBJ2-3, with D tentatively TRBD1 or TRBD2 (5 bases each). The V gene's germline CDR1 is SGHDN and CDR2 FVKESK. The V end was cut by 4 bases, the J end by 7 bases, with 9 bases between. CDR3 length equals 12 residues. The CDR3 loop reads CASSPEGYTQYF. In DNA, the CDR3 is TGTGCCAGCAGCCCAGAGGGGTATACGCAGTATTTT.

V and J are TRBV5-1 and TRBJ1-4; 7 bases are shared with TRBD1. With 0 bases clipped from V and 5 bases from J, the junction kept 1 base outside the gene matches. The CDR3 loop spans 14 amino acids. Germline CDR1 is SGHRS and CDR2 is YFSETQ. The DNA of the CDR3 is TGCGCCAGCAGCTTGGACAGGGGAAATGAAAAACTGTTTTTT. Translation: CASSLDRGNEKLFF.

CDR3 nucleotide sequence: TGTGCCAGCAGCCCTCAGGCGGGGGCCTACGAGCAGTACTTC. Translation gives CASSPQAGAYEQYF. V usage is TRBV7-8 and J usage is TRBJ2-7; 7 positions match TRBD2. Per germline, CDR1 SGHVS and CDR2 FQNEAQ. After removal of 5 bases from V and 2 bases from J, the junction contained 6 bases not matched to a gene. The CDR3 has 14 residues.

DNA of the CDR3: TGTGCCAGCAGCCAAGTCGGGGCTGAGGAGACCCAGTACTTC. Protein product: CASSQVGAEETQYF. The chain uses TRBV14 and TRBJ2-5; D may correspond to TRBD1 or TRBD2 (5 bases each). The germline gives CDR1 SGHDN, CDR2 FVKESK. The germline V and J ends were trimmed by 1 base and 5 bases, with 11 bases remaining between them. CDR3 length: 14 residues.